The source of this T cell receptor (beta chain) is a study of regulatory T cells in long-lasting Graves disease. This clonotype was detected ten times or more. In building TCR beta libraries, iRepertoire HTBI primers were used together with Arm-PCR of CDR3 regions. A single record per CDR3 protein comes from TCRdb applying MiXCR to the multiplex PCR reads. The sample lists more than 300,000 distinct CDR3 sequences, roughly 15% seen once, with about 20% in the top ten. The CDR3 totals 13 residues. The ends were cut back, 6 bases at V and 6 bases at J, with 17 bases in the middle. The germline CDR1 and CDR2 sequences are DFQATT and SNEGSKA (reference sequence). Time point specified: newly diagnosed GD, antithyroid drugs for less than 3 months. The authors made the TCR library using RNA they extracted from PBMCs. From an endocrinology department in Xi'an, China, came the patients. Each patient gave approximately 9.6 milliliters of EDTA-anticoagulated peripheral blood.

The sample in question was peripheral blood mononuclear cells (PBMCs), obtained at new diagnosis, from a patient treated with antithyroid drugs. The chain has TRBV20-1 and TRBJ1-1; the D gene is possibly TRBD1 (5 bases). The source of this sequence is a female donor with Graves disease. CDR3 nucleotide sequence: TGCAGTGCCACCGACGGGGCGAGCGCTGAAGCTTTCTTT. Translated: CSATDGASAEAFF.